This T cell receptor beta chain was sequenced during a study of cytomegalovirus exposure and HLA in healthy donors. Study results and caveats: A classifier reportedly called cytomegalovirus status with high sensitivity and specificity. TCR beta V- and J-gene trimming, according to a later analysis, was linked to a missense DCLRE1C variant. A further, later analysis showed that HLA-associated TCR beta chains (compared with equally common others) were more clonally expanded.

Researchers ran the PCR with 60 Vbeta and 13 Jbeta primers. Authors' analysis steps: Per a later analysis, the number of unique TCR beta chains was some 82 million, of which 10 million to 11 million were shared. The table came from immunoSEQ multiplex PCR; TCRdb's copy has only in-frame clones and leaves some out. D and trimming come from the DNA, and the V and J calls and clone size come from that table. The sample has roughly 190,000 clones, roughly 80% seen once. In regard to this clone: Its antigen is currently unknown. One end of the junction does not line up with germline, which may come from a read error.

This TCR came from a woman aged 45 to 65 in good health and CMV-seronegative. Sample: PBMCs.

CDR3 DNA: TGTGCCAGCAGTCGCACAAATACGCAGTATTTT. This codes for CASSRTNTQYF. The rearrangement uses TRBV2 and TRBJ2-3; D gene unclear. This CDR3 has 11 amino acids. CDR1 is SNHLY, CDR2 FYNNEI, per germline.